Listed below are T cell receptor beta chains from one sample, sequenced in a study of cytomegalovirus exposure and HLA in healthy donors. The assay was immunoSEQ multiplex PCR, and TCRdb's table has in-frame clones only and misses some. The table includes about 100,000 clones, over 70% detected once. The specimen sequenced was PBMCs. The receptor set was obtained from a man aged 50-60 years in good health and CMV-seronegative. CDR3s include the opening cysteine and the closing phenylalanine or tryptophan. Expanded clones get a size class; other rows say once, few or many, or leave the size out.

CDR3aa: CASSPLGAGAKNIQYF; v_gene: TRBV7-9; j_gene: TRBJ2-4; abundance: few
CDR3aa: CASSGDRQETQYF; v_gene: TRBV19; j_gene: TRBJ2-5; abundance: few
CDR3aa: CASSFPVSSYEQYF; v_gene: TRBV11-2; j_gene: TRBJ2-7; abundance: -
CDR3aa: CASSLFGTSGAYEQYF; v_gene: TRBV7-2; j_gene: TRBJ2-7; abundance: -
CDR3aa: CASSPNSYEQYF; v_gene: TRBV18; j_gene: TRBJ2-7; abundance: -
CDR3aa: CASSPLGEAEAFF; v_gene: TRBV28; j_gene: TRBJ1-1; abundance: few
CDR3aa: CASSLGTGPGANVLTF; v_gene: TRBV5-1; j_gene: TRBJ2-6; abundance: few
CDR3aa: CAWRGQVNTEAFF; v_gene: TRBV30; j_gene: TRBJ1-1; abundance: -
CDR3aa: CASSLSRGLEETQYF; v_gene: TRBV7-3; j_gene: TRBJ2-5; abundance: -
CDR3aa: CASSQDHGQENTEAFF; v_gene: TRBV4-3; j_gene: TRBJ1-1; abundance: once
CDR3aa: CASSLTGSTYEQYF; v_gene: TRBV27; j_gene: TRBJ2-7; abundance: -
CDR3aa: CASSLARNTGELFF; v_gene: TRBV5-8; j_gene: TRBJ2-2; abundance: -
CDR3aa: CASSPDRTGGTEAFF; v_gene: TRBV7-9; j_gene: TRBJ1-1; abundance: once
CDR3aa: CASSGLQGNQPQHF; v_gene: TRBV28; j_gene: TRBJ1-5; abundance: -
CDR3aa: CASSLGSGNEQYF; v_gene: TRBV5-4; j_gene: TRBJ2-7; abundance: -
CDR3aa: CASSNLSYNEQFF; v_gene: TRBV18; j_gene: TRBJ2-1; abundance: -
CDR3aa: CASSISQGTSYNEQFF; v_gene: TRBV19; j_gene: TRBJ2-1; abundance: once
CDR3aa: CASSPIGRDREFYEQYF; v_gene: TRBV5-8; j_gene: TRBJ2-7; abundance: -
CDR3aa: CAIGGGETQYF; v_gene: TRBV10-3; j_gene: TRBJ2-5; abundance: -
CDR3aa: CASSFPSVGGETQYF; v_gene: TRBV6-5; j_gene: TRBJ2-5; abundance: -
CDR3aa: CASSLAGVPGELFF; v_gene: TRBV14; j_gene: TRBJ2-2; abundance: -
CDR3aa: CASSQDSTGAGNTIYF; v_gene: TRBV4-1; j_gene: TRBJ1-3; abundance: -
CDR3aa: CASSVGTGGLETQYF; v_gene: TRBV5-1; j_gene: TRBJ2-5; abundance: -
CDR3aa: CASSFGQTHSPLHF; v_gene: TRBV27; j_gene: TRBJ1-6; abundance: -
CDR3aa: CASSRGVRSSYEQYF; v_gene: TRBV19; j_gene: TRBJ2-7; abundance: -
CDR3aa: CASSSRDFNTEAFF; v_gene: TRBV5-4; j_gene: TRBJ1-1; abundance: -
CDR3aa: CASSLSRASTDTQYF; v_gene: TRBV27; j_gene: TRBJ2-3; abundance: -
CDR3aa: CASSPQGLDGNTIYF; v_gene: TRBV18; j_gene: TRBJ1-3; abundance: -
CDR3aa: CAWWPGQGGETQYF; v_gene: TRBV30; j_gene: TRBJ2-5; abundance: -
CDR3aa: CASSLVTVTAVAKNIQYF; v_gene: TRBV5-1; j_gene: TRBJ2-4; abundance: -
CDR3aa: CASSYLGGGAGKLFF; v_gene: TRBV6-6; j_gene: TRBJ1-4; abundance: -
CDR3aa: CASSSMGTVAKNIQYF; v_gene: TRBV7-9; j_gene: TRBJ2-4; abundance: -
CDR3aa: CASMGDTTPYEQYF; v_gene: TRBV19; j_gene: TRBJ2-7; abundance: -
CDR3aa: CSVTSTGSGNTIYF; v_gene: TRBV29-1; j_gene: TRBJ1-3; abundance: -
CDR3aa: CASSPRQGSGNEQFF; v_gene: TRBV7-7; j_gene: TRBJ2-1; abundance: -
CDR3aa: CASSLESGMPSYEQYF; v_gene: TRBV7-2; j_gene: TRBJ2-7; abundance: -
CDR3aa: CASSIYGLAGGHNEQFF; v_gene: TRBV19; j_gene: TRBJ2-1; abundance: -
CDR3aa: CASSLEGSSGRGEQFF; v_gene: TRBV7-2; j_gene: TRBJ2-1; abundance: -
CDR3aa: CASSPTGTEAFF; v_gene: TRBV6-5; j_gene: TRBJ1-1; abundance: few
CDR3aa: CASSRRGPDNEQFF; v_gene: TRBV6-5; j_gene: TRBJ2-1; abundance: -
CDR3aa: CASSLALISGSSGGEQFF; v_gene: TRBV11-1; j_gene: TRBJ2-1; abundance: -
CDR3aa: CASSLDGGGPFYEQYF; v_gene: TRBV11-1; j_gene: TRBJ2-7; abundance: few
CDR3aa: CASSLTAERETQYF; v_gene: TRBV7-2; j_gene: TRBJ2-5; abundance: -
CDR3aa: CASRDSDDTQYF; v_gene: TRBV6-6; j_gene: TRBJ2-3; abundance: -
CDR3aa: CASSTYRAGELFF; v_gene: TRBV19; j_gene: TRBJ2-2; abundance: -
CDR3aa: CASSLTVGAYEQYF; v_gene: TRBV11-2; j_gene: TRBJ2-7; abundance: -
CDR3aa: CASSGPGLAGGPYEQYF; v_gene: TRBV6-4; j_gene: TRBJ2-7; abundance: -
CDR3aa: CASYRGGGGGEQYF; v_gene: TRBV27; j_gene: TRBJ2-7; abundance: -
CDR3aa: CASSSSRGIAYEQYF; v_gene: TRBV6-5; j_gene: TRBJ2-7; abundance: -
CDR3aa: CASSPGGGFDEAFF; v_gene: TRBV9; j_gene: TRBJ1-1; abundance: -
CDR3aa: CASSFDSWDSPLHF; v_gene: TRBV5-4; j_gene: TRBJ1-6; abundance: -
CDR3aa: CASSLGGGRGGYNEQFF; v_gene: TRBV7-2; j_gene: TRBJ2-1; abundance: -